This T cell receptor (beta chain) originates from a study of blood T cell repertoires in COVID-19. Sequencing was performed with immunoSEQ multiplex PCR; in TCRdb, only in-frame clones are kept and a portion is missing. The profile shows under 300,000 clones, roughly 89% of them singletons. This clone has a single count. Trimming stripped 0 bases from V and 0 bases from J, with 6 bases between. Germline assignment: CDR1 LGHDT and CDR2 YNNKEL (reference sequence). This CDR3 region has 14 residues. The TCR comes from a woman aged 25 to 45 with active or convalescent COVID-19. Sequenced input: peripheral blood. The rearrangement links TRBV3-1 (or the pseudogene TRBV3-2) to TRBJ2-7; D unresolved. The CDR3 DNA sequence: TGTGCCAGCAGCCAAGAACAGAGCTCCTACGAGCAGTACTTC. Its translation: CASSQEQSSYEQYF.